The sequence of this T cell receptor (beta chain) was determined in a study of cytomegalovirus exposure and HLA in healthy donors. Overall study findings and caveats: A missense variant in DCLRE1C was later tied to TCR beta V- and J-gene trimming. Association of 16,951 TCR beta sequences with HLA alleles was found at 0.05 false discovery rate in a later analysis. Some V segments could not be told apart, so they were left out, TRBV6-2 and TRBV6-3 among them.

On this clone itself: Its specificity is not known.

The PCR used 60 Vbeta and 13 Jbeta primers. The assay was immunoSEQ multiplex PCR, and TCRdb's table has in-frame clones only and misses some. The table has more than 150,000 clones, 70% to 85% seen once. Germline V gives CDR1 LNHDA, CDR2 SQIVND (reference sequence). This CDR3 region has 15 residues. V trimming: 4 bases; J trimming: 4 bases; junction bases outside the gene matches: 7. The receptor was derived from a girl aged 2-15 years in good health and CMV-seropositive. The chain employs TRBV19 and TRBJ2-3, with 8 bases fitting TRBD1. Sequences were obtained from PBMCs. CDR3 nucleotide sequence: TGTGCCAGTAGTACTCAGGACAGGGTTGCAGATACGCAGTATTTT. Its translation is CASSTQDRVADTQYF.